This is a list of T cell receptor beta chains from one sample in a study of T-cell reconstitution after alpha-beta-depleted transplantation in children. Each CDR3 protein gets one entry after TCRdb re-called the PCR reads with MiXCR. The sample includes about 230,000 distinct CDR3 sequences, about a tenth of them seen just once. Sequencing used PBMCs, obtained before TCRalphabeta/CD19-depleted stem cell transplant. All receptors come from a child less than two years old with acute myeloid leukemia, due to receive a stem cell transplant. CDR3s include the opening cysteine and the closing phenylalanine or tryptophan. The D gene is left open where the match is weak. Rows may omit the clone size; those that give it use once, few, many or a size class.

j_call clone_size v_call d_call cdr3_aa cdr3_nt
TRBJ1-5 many TRBV27 NA CASKQGRGQPQHF TGTGCCAGCAAGCAAGGGAGGGGTCAGCCCCAGCATTTT
TRBJ2-5 many TRBV7-2 TRBD2 CASSLRLAGGGETQYF TGTGCCAGCAGCTTAAGACTAGCGGGAGGGGGAGAGACCCAGTACTTC
TRBJ2-1 many TRBV4-1 TRBD2 CASSQAPLAGGGYNEQFF TGCGCCAGCAGCCAAGCCCCTCTAGCGGGAGGGGGTTACAATGAGCAGTTCTTC
TRBJ2-7 many TRBV5-1 NA CASSHGKGFEQYF TGCGCCAGCAGCCATGGTAAAGGGTTCGAGCAGTACTTC
TRBJ1-1 many TRBV28 TRBD1 CASSSSGTGGTEAFF TGTGCCAGCAGTTCTTCCGGGACAGGGGGAACTGAAGCTTTCTTT
TRBJ2-3 many TRBV6-2/TRBV6-3 NA CASSYPKRGTDTQYF TGTGCCAGCAGTTACCCTAAAAGGGGCACAGATACGCAGTATTTT
TRBJ1-5 few TRBV19 TRBD1 CASTTGTFNQPQHF TGTGCCAGTACGACAGGGACTTTCAATCAGCCCCAGCATTTT
TRBJ1-1 many TRBV7-8 NA CASSTRPTANTEAFF TGTGCCAGCAGCACCCGACCGACGGCGAACACTGAAGCTTTCTTT
TRBJ1-3 many TRBV12-3/TRBV12-4 NA CASSFSGVAGNTIYF TGTGCCAGCAGTTTCTCTGGGGTGGCGGGAAACACCATATATTTT
TRBJ2-7 few TRBV12-3/TRBV12-4 NA CASSSDSNYEQYF TGTGCCAGCAGTTCTGACAGTAATTACGAGCAGTACTTC
TRBJ2-2 many TRBV6-4 NA CASSEKASEITGELFF TGTGCCAGCAGTGAAAAGGCTAGCGAGATCACCGGGGAGCTGTTTTTT
TRBJ1-1 many TRBV6-1 NA CASSPKGGTYEAFF TGTGCCAGCAGCCCAAAGGGGGGGACCTATGAAGCTTTCTTT
TRBJ2-5 few TRBV12-3/TRBV12-4 NA CASSLDATGRRQETQYF TGTGCCAGCAGTTTAGATGCTACGGGACGGAGACAAGAGACCCAGTACTTC
TRBJ2-1 many TRBV7-3 NA CASSLGSRGYEQFF TGTGCCAGCAGCTTAGGGTCTCGAGGTTATGAGCAGTTCTTC
TRBJ1-1 many TRBV29-1 TRBD1 CSAEQGARSEAFF TGCAGCGCAGAACAGGGGGCGCGGTCTGAAGCTTTCTTT
TRBJ1-5 few TRBV30 TRBD1 CAFDRGGQPQHF TGTGCCTTCGACAGGGGAGGCCAGCCCCAGCATTTT
TRBJ2-7 many TRBV23-1 TRBD1 CASSPIRDRANEQYF TGCGCCAGCAGTCCCATCCGGGACAGGGCCAACGAGCAGTACTTC
TRBJ2-2 many TRBV10-3 NA CAITRTTGELFF TGTGCCATCACCCGGACCACCGGGGAGCTGTTTTTT
TRBJ2-1 many TRBV20-1 NA CSARDYSGGNTLYNEQFF TGCAGTGCTAGAGATTACTCGGGCGGAAACACCCTATACAATGAGCAGTTCTTC
TRBJ1-1 many TRBV30 NA CAWSEQGWTEAFF TGTGCCTGGAGTGAACAGGGTTGGACTGAAGCTTTCTTT
TRBJ2-1 few TRBV3-1 TRBD2 CASSLRGGPSVNEQFF TGTGCCAGCAGCCTCCGCGGGGGGCCGTCAGTCAATGAGCAGTTCTTC
TRBJ1-1 NA TRBV20-1 NA CSARGQNTEAFF TGCAGTGCTAGAGGACAGAACACTGAAGCTTTCTTT
TRBJ2-3 few TRBV18 NA CASSPLAESTDTQYF TGTGCCAGCTCACCATTAGCGGAAAGCACAGATACGCAGTATTTT
TRBJ2-3 many TRBV20-1 NA CSAPPRDGLGADTQYF TGCAGTGCTCCTCCCCGGGATGGGCTGGGCGCAGATACGCAGTATTTT